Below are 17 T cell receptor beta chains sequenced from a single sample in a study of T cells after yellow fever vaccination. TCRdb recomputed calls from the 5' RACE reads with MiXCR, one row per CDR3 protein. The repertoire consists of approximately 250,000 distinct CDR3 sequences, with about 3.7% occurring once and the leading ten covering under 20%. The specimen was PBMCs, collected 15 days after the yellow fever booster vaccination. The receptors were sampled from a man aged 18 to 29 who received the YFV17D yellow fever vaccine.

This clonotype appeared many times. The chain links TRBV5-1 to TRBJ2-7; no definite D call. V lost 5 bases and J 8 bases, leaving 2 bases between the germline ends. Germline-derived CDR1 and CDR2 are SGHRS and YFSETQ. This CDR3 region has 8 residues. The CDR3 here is CASSKQYV. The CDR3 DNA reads TGCGCCAGCAGTAAGCAGTACGTC.

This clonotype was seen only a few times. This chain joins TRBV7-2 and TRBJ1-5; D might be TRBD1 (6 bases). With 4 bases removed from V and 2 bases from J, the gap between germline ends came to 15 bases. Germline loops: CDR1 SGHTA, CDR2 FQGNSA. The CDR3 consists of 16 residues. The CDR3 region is CASSWDGGIGNQPQHF. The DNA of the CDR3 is TGTGCCAGCAGCTGGGACGGGGGCATAGGCAATCAGCCCCAGCATTTT.

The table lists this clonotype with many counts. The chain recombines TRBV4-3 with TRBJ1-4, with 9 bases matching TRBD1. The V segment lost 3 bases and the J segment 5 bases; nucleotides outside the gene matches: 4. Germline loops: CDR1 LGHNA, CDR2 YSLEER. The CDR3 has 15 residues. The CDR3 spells CASSQRQGENEKLFF. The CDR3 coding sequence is TGCGCCAGCAGCCAGAGACAGGGGGAGAATGAAAAACTGTTTTTT.

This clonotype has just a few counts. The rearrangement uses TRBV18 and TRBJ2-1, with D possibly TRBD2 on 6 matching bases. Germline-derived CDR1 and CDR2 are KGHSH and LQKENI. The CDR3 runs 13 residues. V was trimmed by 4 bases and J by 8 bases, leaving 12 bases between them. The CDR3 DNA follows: TGTGCCAGCTCACGGACTACCCCCCATGAGCAGTTCTTC. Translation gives CASSRTTPHEQFF.

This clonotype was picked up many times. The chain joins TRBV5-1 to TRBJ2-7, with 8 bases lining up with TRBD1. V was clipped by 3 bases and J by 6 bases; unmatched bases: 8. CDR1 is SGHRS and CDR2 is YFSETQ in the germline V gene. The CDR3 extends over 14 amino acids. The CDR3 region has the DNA TGCGCCAGCAGCTGGAAGGGACAGGACGTCGAGCAGTACTTC. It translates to CASSWKGQDVEQYF.

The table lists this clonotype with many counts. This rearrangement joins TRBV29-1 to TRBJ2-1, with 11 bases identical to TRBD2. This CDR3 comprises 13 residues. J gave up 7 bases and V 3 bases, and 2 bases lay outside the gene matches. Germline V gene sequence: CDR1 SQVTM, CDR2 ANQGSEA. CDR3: CSVEASGGNEQFF. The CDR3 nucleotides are TGCAGCGTTGAGGCTAGCGGGGGGAATGAGCAGTTCTTC.

The CDR3 nucleotides are TGCAGTGCTAGAGCAGGGACCGATTCACCCCTCCACTTT. Its translation is CSARAGTDSPLHF. The rearrangement links TRBV20-1 to TRBJ1-6; D is possibly TRBD1 (5 bases). The V end lost 1 base, the J end lost 8 bases, and 9 bases lay between the germline ends. Germline V CDR1 and CDR2: DFQATT, SNEGSKA (reference sequence). This CDR3 has 13 residues.

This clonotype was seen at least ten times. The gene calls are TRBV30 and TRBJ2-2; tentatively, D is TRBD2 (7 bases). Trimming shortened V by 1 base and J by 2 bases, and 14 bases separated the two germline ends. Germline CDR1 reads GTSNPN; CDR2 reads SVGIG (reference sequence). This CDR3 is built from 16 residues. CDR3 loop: CAWSALGGQNTGELFF. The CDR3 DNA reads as TGTGCCTGGAGTGCCCTGGGGGGGCAAAACACCGGGGAGCTGTTTTTT.

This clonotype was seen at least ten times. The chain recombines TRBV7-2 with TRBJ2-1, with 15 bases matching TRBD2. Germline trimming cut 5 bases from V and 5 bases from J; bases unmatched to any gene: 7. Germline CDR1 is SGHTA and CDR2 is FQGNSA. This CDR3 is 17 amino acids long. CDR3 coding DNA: TGTGCCAGCAGCAGCATAGGACTAGCGGGGGGGAACAATGAGCAGTTCTTC. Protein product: CASSSIGLAGGNNEQFF.

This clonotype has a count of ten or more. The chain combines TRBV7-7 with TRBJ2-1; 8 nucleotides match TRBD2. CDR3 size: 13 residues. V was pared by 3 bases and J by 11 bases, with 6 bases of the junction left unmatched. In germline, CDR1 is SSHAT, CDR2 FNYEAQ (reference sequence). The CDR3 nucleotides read TGTGCCAGCAGCTTGCTTGGCGGGGGGAAGCAGTTCTTC. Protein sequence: CASSLLGGGKQFF.

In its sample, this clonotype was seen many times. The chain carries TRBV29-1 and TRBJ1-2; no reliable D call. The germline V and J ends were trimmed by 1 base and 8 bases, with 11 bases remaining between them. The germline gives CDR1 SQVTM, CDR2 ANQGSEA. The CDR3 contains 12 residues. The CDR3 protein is CSVEGLGVGYTF. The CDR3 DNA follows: TGCAGCGTTGAAGGACTCGGGGTCGGCTACACCTTC.

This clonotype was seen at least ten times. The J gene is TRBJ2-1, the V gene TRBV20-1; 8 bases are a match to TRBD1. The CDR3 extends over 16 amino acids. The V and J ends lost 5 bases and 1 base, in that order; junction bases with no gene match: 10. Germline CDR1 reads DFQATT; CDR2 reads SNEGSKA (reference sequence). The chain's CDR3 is CSAGRGRVRSYNEQFF. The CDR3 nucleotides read TGCAGTGCTGGCAGGGGGCGAGTACGGTCCTACAATGAGCAGTTCTTC.

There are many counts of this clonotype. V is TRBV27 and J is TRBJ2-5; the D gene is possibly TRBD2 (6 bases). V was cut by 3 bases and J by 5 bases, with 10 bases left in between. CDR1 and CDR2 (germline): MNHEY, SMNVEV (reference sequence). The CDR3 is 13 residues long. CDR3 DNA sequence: TGTGCCAGCAGTTTGGACTATGAGGAGACCCAGTACTTC. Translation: CASSLDYEETQYF.

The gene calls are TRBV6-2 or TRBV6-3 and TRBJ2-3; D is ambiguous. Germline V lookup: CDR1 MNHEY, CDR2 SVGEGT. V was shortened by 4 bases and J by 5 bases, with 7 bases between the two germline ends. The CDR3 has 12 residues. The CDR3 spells CASSFRRDTQYF. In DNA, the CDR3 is TGTGCCAGCAGTTTTCGGAGAGATACGCAGTATTTT.

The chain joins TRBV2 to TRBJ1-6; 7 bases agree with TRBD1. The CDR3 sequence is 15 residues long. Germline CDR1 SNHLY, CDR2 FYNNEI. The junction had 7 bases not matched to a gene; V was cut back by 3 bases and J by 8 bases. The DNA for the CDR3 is TGTGCCAGCAGTGATGAAAAAGGGGGCTATTCACCCCTCCACTTT. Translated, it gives CASSDEKGGYSPLHF.

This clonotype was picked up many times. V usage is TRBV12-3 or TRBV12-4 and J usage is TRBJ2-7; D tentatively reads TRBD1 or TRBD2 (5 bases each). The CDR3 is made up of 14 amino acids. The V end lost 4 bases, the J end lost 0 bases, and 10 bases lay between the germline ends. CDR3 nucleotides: TGTGCCAGCAGTTGGGGGACCTACTCCTACGAGCAGTACTTC. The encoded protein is CASSWGTYSYEQYF.

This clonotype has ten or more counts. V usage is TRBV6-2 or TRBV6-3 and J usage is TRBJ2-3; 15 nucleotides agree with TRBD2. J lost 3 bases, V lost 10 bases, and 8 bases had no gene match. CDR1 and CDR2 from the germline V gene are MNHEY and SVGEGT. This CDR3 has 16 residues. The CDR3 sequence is CAIAPGLAGGTDTQYF. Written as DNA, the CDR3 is TGTGCCATCGCCCCGGGACTAGCGGGGGGAACAGATACGCAGTATTTT.